This T cell receptor (beta chain) appears in the sequencing data of a study of neurological immune-mediated disorders. Findings and limits, study-wide: No expanded-clone CDR3 amino acid sequence recurred across subjects, suggesting private TCR-beta repertoires.

MiXCR was run by TCRdb on the 5' RACE reads, yielding one entry per CDR3 protein. The sample gives 75,000 to 95,000 distinct CDR3 sequences, over 15% of which show up once; approximately 15% is in the top ten. CDR1 and CDR2 from the germline V gene are SEHNR and FQNEAQ (reference sequence). The CDR3 length is 15 residues. V lost 3 bases and J lost 6, with 15 bases in between. Many counts were recorded for this clonotype. Antigen: not known. This chain joins TRBV7-9 and TRBJ2-1; tentatively, D is TRBD1 (6 bases). The sequence was collected from a woman aged 40 to 50 in good health. The specimen was PBMCs. CDR3 nucleotides: TGTGCCAGCAGCTTTTCGACCCCCAGGGGCAATGAGCAGTTCTTC. Translation: CASSFSTPRGNEQFF. The whole variable domain, filled in from reference TRBV7-9 and TRBJ2-1, reads DTGVSQNPRHKITKRGQNVTFRCDPISEHNRLYWYRQTLGQGPEFLTYFQNEAQLEKSRLLSDRFSAERPKGSFSTLEIQRTEQGDSAMYLCASSFSTPRGNEQFFGPGTRLTVL.